These 30 T cell receptor beta chains share one sample of origin, sequenced in a study of cytomegalovirus exposure and HLA in healthy donors (dated by TCRdb to 2016 to 2017). The library was built by means of the immunoSEQ multiplex PCR assay. For the multiplex PCR, a mixture combining 60 forward primers for TCR Vbeta segments and 13 reverse primers for TCR Jbeta segments was used. TCRdb took over this immuneACCESS table, retaining in-frame rearrangements with V and J assigned. Such tables are incomplete; in checked studies, under half of the missing clones stem from an unresolved V gene, and the remainder is unexplained. The sample table lists 140,000 to 150,000 clones, approximately 72% of them with a count of one. The ten largest clones capture approximately 6.5% of the sample. Sequencing was carried out using PBMCs. All receptors derive from an older woman in good health and CMV-seronegative.

This clone was observed a handful of times. The V gene is TRBV7-9, the J gene TRBJ1-1; possibly TRBD1 for D (6 bases). This CDR3 is built from 17 residues. Trimming stripped 5 bases from V and 1 base from J, with 20 bases between. Germline CDR1 is SEHNR and CDR2 is FQNEAQ (reference sequence). The CDR3 reads CASSIWGGLKPNTEAFF. CDR3 nucleotide sequence: TGTGCCAGCAGCATATGGGGGGGGCTTAAACCGAACACTGAAGCTTTCTTT.

As concerns this clone: This same CDR3 is encoded by further DNA sequences in the sample. This sequence joins TRBV19 and TRBJ2-5, with D possibly matching TRBD2 (5 bases). V shed 5 bases and J shed 5 bases, with 9 bases lying between them. Per germline, CDR1 LNHDA and CDR2 SQIVND (reference sequence). This CDR3 has 12 amino acids. The CDR3, as DNA: TGTGCCAGTAGTCGGACGGGGGAGACCCAGTACTTC. Translated, it gives CASSRTGETQYF.

V is TRBV6-5 and J is TRBJ2-7; 10 nucleotides match TRBD2. This CDR3 has 14 residues. V lost 0 bases and J lost 4; bases outside the gene matches: 0. CDR1 is MNHEY and CDR2 is SVGAGI in the germline V gene. The CDR3 sequence is CASSYSGLAYEQYF. The CDR3 coding sequence is TGTGCCAGCAGTTACTCGGGACTAGCGTACGAGCAGTACTTC.

J is TRBJ2-3 and V is TRBV15, with TRBD2 identical over 11 bases. After removal of 0 bases from V and 4 bases from J, the junction contained 3 bases not matched to a gene. Germline V gives CDR1 LNHNV, CDR2 YYDKDF (reference sequence). The CDR3 covers 16 residues. The CDR3 spells CATSRELAGGSDTQYF. The DNA for the CDR3 is TGTGCCACCAGCAGAGAGCTAGCGGGGGGCTCAGATACGCAGTATTTT. Combining the CDR3 with reference TRBV15 and TRBJ2-3 gives the whole variable domain DAMVIQNPRYQVTQFGKPVTLSCSQTLNHNVMYWYQQKSSQAPKLLFHYYDKDFNNEADTPDNFQSRRPNTSFCFLDIRSPGLGDTAMYLCATSRELAGGSDTQYFGPGTRLTVL.

The chain combines TRBV5-1 with TRBJ1-2; D perhaps matches TRBD1 (6 bases). This CDR3 is built from 14 residues. The germline V gene has CDR1 SGHRS and CDR2 YFSETQ. V was clipped by 1 base and J by 7 bases, with 14 bases between them. CDR3 bases: TGCGCCAGCAGCTTGCGGGGTTCAGGGGCTGGCTACACCTTC. Translated, it gives CASSLRGSGAGYTF.

V and J are TRBV5-3 and TRBJ2-1, with 9 nucleotides matching TRBD1. Being an ORF, TRBV5-3 has a function that is uncertain. The CDR3 spans 14 residues. The trim removed 4 bases at V and 7 bases at J, leaving 6 bases unmatched. CDR3 coding DNA: TGTGCCAGAAGCCAGGACAGGGGTAGGAATGAGCAGTTCTTC. It yields the protein CARSQDRGRNEQFF.

This chain connects TRBV10-3 to TRBJ2-3; 7 positions match TRBD1. Germline V CDR1 and CDR2: ENHRY, SYGVKD. J gave up 1 base and V 7 bases, and 2 bases lay outside the gene matches. The length of the CDR3 is 13 residues. CDR3 sequence reads: CAITGQGTDTQYF. The CDR3 DNA reads as TGTGCCATCACAGGACAGGGCACAGATACGCAGTATTTT.

This sequence joins TRBV9 and TRBJ1-4; D remains unclear. This CDR3 is built from 14 residues. With 0 bases removed from V and 4 bases from J, the gap between germline ends came to 7 bases. Germline-derived CDR1 and CDR2 are SGDLS and YYNGEE. In DNA form, the CDR3 reads TGTGCCAGCAGCGTAGACAGTTATAATGAAAAACTGTTTTTT. It yields the protein CASSVDSYNEKLFF.

The chain is built from TRBV5-1 and TRBJ2-1; perhaps TRBD1 as D (5 bases). The germline CDR1 and CDR2 sequences are SGHRS and YFSETQ. V was trimmed by 0 bases and J by 3 bases, leaving 10 bases between them. CDR3 length equals 15 residues. This CDR3 is CASSLGWGIYNEQFF. The CDR3 nucleotides read TGCGCCAGCAGCTTGGGGTGGGGCATCTACAATGAGCAGTTCTTC.

The V call is TRBV7-6, the J call TRBJ2-7, with unresolved D. The CDR3 totals 12 residues. V was shortened by 1 base and J by 3 bases, with 4 bases between the two germline ends. Germline CDR1 and CDR2: SGHVS and FNYEAQ. DNA for the CDR3: TGTGCCAGCAGCTTAGGCGACTACGAGCAGTACTTC. Protein sequence: CASSLGDYEQYF.

This clone occurred once. The rearrangement joins TRBV7-2 to TRBJ2-7; unclear D gene. V was cut by 5 bases and J by 2 bases, with 4 bases left in between. Germline CDR1 reads SGHTA; CDR2 reads FQGNSA. This CDR3 has 11 amino acids. This CDR3 reads CASSRTYEQYF. The CDR3 DNA reads as TGTGCCAGCAGCCGTACCTACGAGCAGTACTTC.

J is TRBJ1-6 and V is TRBV2; 7 bases agree with TRBD1. The ends lost 6 bases at V and 7 bases at J; junction bases unmatched: 12. CDR1 is SNHLY, CDR2 FYNNEI, per germline. CDR3 size: 16 residues. DNA for the CDR3: TGTGCCAGCAGCCACCCCCGGGACAGAAGGAATTCACCCCTCCACTTT. This gives the protein CASSHPRDRRNSPLHF.

The rearrangement uses TRBV4-1 and TRBJ1-1; 12 positions agree with TRBD1. Germline-derived CDR1 and CDR2 are MGHRA and YSYEKL. This CDR3 contains 14 residues. With 3 bases clipped from V and 8 bases from J, the junction kept 4 bases outside the gene matches. The CDR3 DNA reads TGCGCCAGCAGCCAGGGACAGGGGGCGCCGGAAGCTTTCTTT. This translates into CASSQGQGAPEAFF.

The rearrangement uses TRBV27 and TRBJ1-2, with a weak D call TRBD1 (5 bases). This CDR3 has 13 residues. Germline CDR1 reads MNHEY; CDR2 reads SMNVEV (reference sequence). V was trimmed by 4 bases and J by 8 bases, leaving 14 bases between them. CDR3: CASSSRQTFGYTF. CDR3 nucleotides: TGTGCCAGCAGTTCCCGACAGACCTTCGGCTACACCTTC.

The V gene is TRBV19, the J gene TRBJ1-2, with 8 bases aligning to TRBD1. After removal of 3 bases from V and 3 bases from J, the junction contained 3 bases not matched to a gene. From germline, CDR1 is LNHDA and CDR2 SQIVND (reference sequence). This CDR3 is 14 amino acids long. The CDR3 nucleotides are TGTGCCAGTAGTATGGGCAGGGGGCACTATGGCTACACCTTC. This gives the protein CASSMGRGHYGYTF. The whole variable domain, remainder taken from reference TRBV19 and TRBJ1-2, is DGGITQSPKYLFRKEGQNVTLSCEQNLNHDAMYWYRQDPGQGLRLIYYSQIVNDFQKGDIAEGYSVSREKKESFPLTVTSAQKNPTAFYLCASSMGRGHYGYTFGSGTRLTVV.

The gene calls are TRBV7-2 and TRBJ2-5; TRBD1 matches at 7 bases. This CDR3 has 15 amino acids. The germline V gene has CDR1 SGHTA and CDR2 FQGNSA. J gave up 4 bases and V 5 bases, and 10 bases lay outside the gene matches. CDR3 nucleotide sequence: TGTGCCAGCAGCCCGGACAGGATTGGTTTAGAGACCCAGTACTTC. Amino acid sequence: CASSPDRIGLETQYF.

This chain links TRBV29-1 with TRBJ2-7; 8 nucleotides match TRBD1. This CDR3 has 12 amino acids. Germline CDR1 reads SQVTM; CDR2 reads ANQGSEA. V trimming: 7 bases; J trimming: 0 bases; junction bases outside the gene matches: 2. The CDR3 sequence: CSAGQVSYEQYF. The DNA of the CDR3 is TGCAGCGCGGGACAGGTCTCCTACGAGCAGTACTTC.

The genes are TRBV29-1 and TRBJ2-1, with 9 bases identical to TRBD2. V gave up 4 bases and J gave up 9 bases; unmatched junction bases: 13. Germline V gene lookup returns CDR1 SQVTM and CDR2 ANQGSEA. The CDR3 contains 15 residues. The CDR3 DNA follows: TGCAGCGTTGCGCCAGTTAGCGGGAGAAGCAGTGAGCAGTTCTTC. Its protein is CSVAPVSGRSSEQFF.

The CDR3 loop reads CASSFGELGNTIYF. The DNA of the CDR3 is TGTGCCAGCAGCTTTGGGGAGCTCGGAAACACCATATATTTT. The chain couples TRBV7-2 to TRBJ1-3, with unresolved D. The germline V and J ends were trimmed by 3 bases and 4 bases, with 10 bases remaining between them. Per the germline V gene, CDR1 is SGHTA and CDR2 is FQGNSA. This CDR3 comprises 14 residues.

In this sample, this clone turned up once. This chain joins TRBV28 and TRBJ2-7; 7 nucleotides match TRBD1. Trimming took 6 bases from V and 0 from J; bases not matched to a gene: 8. This CDR3 has 15 residues. Germline CDR1 reads MDHEN; CDR2 reads SYDVKM. CDR3 residues: CASSTQGPSSYEQYF. CDR3 bases: TGTGCCAGCAGCACACAGGGGCCGAGCTCCTACGAGCAGTACTTC.

This chain connects TRBV28 to TRBJ2-7; the match to TRBD1 covers 9 bases. The CDR3 runs to 13 residues. V gave up 5 bases and J gave up 5 bases; unmatched junction bases: 4. The germline gives CDR1 MDHEN, CDR2 SYDVKM. As DNA, the CDR3 is TGTGCCAGCAGTCCACAGGGGGCCCACGAGCAGTACTTC. Residues: CASSPQGAHEQYF.

This clone was recorded a few times. CDR3 amino acids: CASSSLGTGKRETQYF. CDR3 nucleotide sequence: TGTGCCAGCAGCTCCCTCGGGACAGGGAAAAGAGAGACCCAGTACTTC. The rearrangement joins TRBV7-2 to TRBJ2-5; TRBD1 matches 9 bases. CDR1 and CDR2 from the germline V gene are SGHTA and FQGNSA. The J segment lost 4 bases and the V segment lost 4 bases, leaving 10 bases of the junction unmatched. This CDR3 is built from 16 residues.

The V call is TRBV28, the J call TRBJ2-6; D might be TRBD1 (6 bases). The CDR3 runs to 14 residues. Trimming took off 5 bases at V and 3 bases at J, with 8 bases between the two ends. Per germline, CDR1 MDHEN and CDR2 SYDVKM. CDR3 sequence (DNA): TGTGCCAGCAGTCTGACAGGTGGGGCCAACGTCCTGACTTTC. This sequence encodes CASSLTGGANVLTF.

The V gene is TRBV4-2, the J gene TRBJ2-5, with D maybe TRBD2 (6 bases). The CDR3 length is 15 residues. The germline CDR1 and CDR2 sequences are LGHNA and YNFKEQ. Trimming took off 0 bases at V and 3 bases at J, with 11 bases between the two ends. The CDR3 DNA reads as TGTGCCAGCAGCCAAGAGTTGACTAGGAAAGAGACCCAGTACTTC. It yields the protein CASSQELTRKETQYF.

The chain links TRBV7-9 to TRBJ1-1, with TRBD1 matching 8 bases. V lost 1 base and J lost 4; bases outside the gene matches: 11. This CDR3 is built from 17 residues. Per germline, CDR1 SEHNR and CDR2 FQNEAQ (reference sequence). CDR3 in DNA: TGTGCCAGCAGCTTAGTTATCGGACAGGGCATGGGCACTGAAGCTTTCTTT. It codes for CASSLVIGQGMGTEAFF. The full variable domain, with the rest looked up from reference TRBV7-9 and TRBJ1-1, is DTGVSQNPRHKITKRGQNVTFRCDPISEHNRLYWYRQTLGQGPEFLTYFQNEAQLEKSRLLSDRFSAERPKGSFSTLEIQRTEQGDSAMYLCASSLVIGQGMGTEAFFGQGTRLTVV.

CDR3 in DNA: TGTGCCAGCAGCTTGGCTGGACAGGACTATGGCTACACCTTC. Translating it yields CASSLAGQDYGYTF. The rearrangement joins TRBV5-4 to TRBJ1-2, with TRBD1 identical over 7 bases. V gave up 0 bases and J gave up 3 bases; unmatched junction bases: 2. This CDR3 contains 14 residues. Germline V CDR1 and CDR2: SGHNT, YYREEE (reference sequence).

J is TRBJ2-7 and V is TRBV6-6; TRBD2 matches at 16 bases. This CDR3 spans 15 amino acids. In germline, CDR1 is MNHNY, CDR2 SVGAGI (reference sequence). The V segment lost 7 bases and the J segment 4 bases; nucleotides outside the gene matches: 4. The CDR3 coding sequence is TGTGCCAGCATCGGGACTAGCGGGGGGGCATACGAGCAGTACTTC. Translation: CASIGTSGGAYEQYF.

The chain links TRBV21-1 to TRBJ2-4; TRBD2 is the table's D call, not checked against the DNA. TRBV21-1 is assigned pseudogene status. The CDR3 runs to 14 residues. CDR3 region: CASWGRRAKNIQYF. The CDR3 DNA sequence: TGTGCCAGCTGGGGGAGGAGGGCCAAAAACATTCAGTACTTC.

Only a few counts were recorded for this clone. The chain carries TRBV5-1 and TRBJ2-4; perhaps TRBD2 as D (5 bases). CDR1 is SGHRS and CDR2 is YFSETQ in the germline V gene. V was trimmed by 4 bases and J by 0 bases, leaving 14 bases between them. The CDR3 sequence is 16 residues long. CDR3 nucleotides: TGCGCCAGCAGCCCCGATCGAGGGTCAGCCAAAAACATTCAGTACTTC. Translating gives CASSPDRGSAKNIQYF. Looking up the rest from reference TRBV5-1 and TRBJ2-4 gives the full variable domain: KAGVTQTPRYLIKTRGQQVTLSCSPISGHRSVSWYQQTPGQGLQFLFEYFSETQRNKGNFPGRFSGRQFSNSRSEMNVSTLELGDSALYLCASSPDRGSAKNIQYFGAGTRLSVL.

The rearrangement uses TRBV9 and TRBJ2-1, with 7 bases fitting TRBD2. V shed 0 bases and J 5 bases; nucleotides not matched to a gene: 8. Germline V gene lookup returns CDR1 SGDLS and CDR2 YYNGEE. The CDR3 runs 16 residues. The CDR3 protein is CASSVGERGFNNEQFF. DNA for the CDR3: TGTGCCAGCAGCGTAGGGGAGCGGGGTTTCAACAATGAGCAGTTCTTC.